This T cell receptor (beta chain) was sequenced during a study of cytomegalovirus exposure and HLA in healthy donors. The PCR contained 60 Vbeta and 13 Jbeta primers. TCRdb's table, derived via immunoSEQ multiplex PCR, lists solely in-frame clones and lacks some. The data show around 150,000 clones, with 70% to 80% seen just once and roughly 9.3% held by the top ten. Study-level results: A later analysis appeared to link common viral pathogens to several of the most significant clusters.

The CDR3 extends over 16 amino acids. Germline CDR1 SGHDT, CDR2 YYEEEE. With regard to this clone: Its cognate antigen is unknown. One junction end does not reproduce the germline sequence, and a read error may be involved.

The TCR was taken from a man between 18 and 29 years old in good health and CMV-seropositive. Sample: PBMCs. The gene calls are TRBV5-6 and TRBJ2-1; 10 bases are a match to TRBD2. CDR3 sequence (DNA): TGTGCCAGCAGCCTGGGCGGACTAGCGGTCTACAATGAGCAGCTCTTC. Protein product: CASSLGGLAVYNEQLF.